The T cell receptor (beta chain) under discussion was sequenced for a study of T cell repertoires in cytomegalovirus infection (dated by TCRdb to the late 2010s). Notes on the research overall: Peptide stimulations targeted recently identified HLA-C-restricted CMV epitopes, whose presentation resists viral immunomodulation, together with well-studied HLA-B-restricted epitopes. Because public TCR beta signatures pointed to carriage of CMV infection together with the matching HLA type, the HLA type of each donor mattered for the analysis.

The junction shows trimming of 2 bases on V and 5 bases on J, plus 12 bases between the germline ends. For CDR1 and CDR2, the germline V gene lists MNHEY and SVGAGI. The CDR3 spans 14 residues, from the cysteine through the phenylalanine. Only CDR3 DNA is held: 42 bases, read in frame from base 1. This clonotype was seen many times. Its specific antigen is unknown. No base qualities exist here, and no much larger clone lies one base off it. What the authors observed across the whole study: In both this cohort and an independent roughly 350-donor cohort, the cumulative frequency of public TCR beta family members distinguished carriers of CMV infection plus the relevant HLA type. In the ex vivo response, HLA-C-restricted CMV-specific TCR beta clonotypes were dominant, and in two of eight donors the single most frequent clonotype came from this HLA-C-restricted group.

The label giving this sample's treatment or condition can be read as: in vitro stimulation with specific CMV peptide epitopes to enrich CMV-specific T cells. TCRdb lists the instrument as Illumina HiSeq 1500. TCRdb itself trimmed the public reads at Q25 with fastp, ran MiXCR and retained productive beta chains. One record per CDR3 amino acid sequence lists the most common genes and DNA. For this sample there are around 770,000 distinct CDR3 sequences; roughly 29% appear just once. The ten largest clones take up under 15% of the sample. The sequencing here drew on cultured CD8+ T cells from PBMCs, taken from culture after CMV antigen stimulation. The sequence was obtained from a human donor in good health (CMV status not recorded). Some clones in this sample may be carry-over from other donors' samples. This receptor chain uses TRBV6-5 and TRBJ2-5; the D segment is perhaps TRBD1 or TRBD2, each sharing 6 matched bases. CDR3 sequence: CASSYRGRGETQYF. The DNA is TGTGCCAGCAGTTACCGGGGGCGAGGGGAGACCCAGTACTTC.